This T cell receptor (beta chain) was identified during a study of cytomegalovirus exposure and HLA in healthy donors. Notes on the study in general: The study found most TCR sequences rare, yet found some public TCRs in many donors. The study recorded some 160 TCR beta chains that were cytomegalovirus-associated.

About this clone: Its antigen is not known.

V trimming: 6 bases; J trimming: 5 bases; junction bases outside the gene matches: 4. The CDR3 covers 12 residues. From germline, CDR1 is SNHLY and CDR2 FYNNEI. This table comes from immunoSEQ multiplex PCR, and its TCRdb copy is limited to in-frame clones, with some not included. In the table there are approximately 300,000 clones, more than 80% of which are singletons. The chain joins TRBV2 to TRBJ2-7; 7 nucleotides line up with TRBD2. The clonotype originates from a woman aged 18-30 years in good health and CMV-seronegative. Sequenced sample: PBMCs. The CDR3 spells CASRGAGHEQYF. DNA for the CDR3: TGTGCCAGCAGGGGAGCGGGACACGAGCAGTACTTC. The full variable domain, in which reference TRBV2 and TRBJ2-7 provide the parts outside the CDR3, is EPEVTQTPSHQVTQMGQEVILRCVPISNHLYFYWYRQILGQKVEFLVSFYNNEISEKSEIFDDQFSVERPDGSNFTLKIRSTKLEDSAMYFCASRGAGHEQYFGPGTRLTVT.